This T cell receptor (beta chain) was recovered during a study of blood T cells in healthy people across ages. Study outcomes and limitations: Percentage of naive T cells showed a strong correlation with TCR beta diversity. Higher diversity, along with more naive CD4+ cells, distinguished long-lived donors from aged donors.

The second PCR ran roughly 6 to 12 cycles with a sample-barcoded 5' primer and J-beta primers. Via MiXCR, TCRdb re-called the 5' RACE reads, giving one row per CDR3 protein. The table lists 850,000 or so distinct CDR3 sequences, under 30% of them singletons. Comments on this clonotype: What it binds is unknown.

Per sample, no less than 6 micrograms of total RNA were extracted. The sequence derives from a woman of 80 years or more in good health. The material sequenced was blood.

CDR3 in DNA: TGTGCCAGCAAACCGGTAGCGGGGGTGAGCACAGATACGCAGTATTTT. Protein: CASKPVAGVSTDTQYF. The J gene is TRBJ2-3, the V gene TRBV12-3 or TRBV12-4; 9 bases are shared with TRBD2. The CDR3 is 16 amino acids. The junction had 8 bases not matched to a gene; V was cut back by 7 bases and J by 0 bases.